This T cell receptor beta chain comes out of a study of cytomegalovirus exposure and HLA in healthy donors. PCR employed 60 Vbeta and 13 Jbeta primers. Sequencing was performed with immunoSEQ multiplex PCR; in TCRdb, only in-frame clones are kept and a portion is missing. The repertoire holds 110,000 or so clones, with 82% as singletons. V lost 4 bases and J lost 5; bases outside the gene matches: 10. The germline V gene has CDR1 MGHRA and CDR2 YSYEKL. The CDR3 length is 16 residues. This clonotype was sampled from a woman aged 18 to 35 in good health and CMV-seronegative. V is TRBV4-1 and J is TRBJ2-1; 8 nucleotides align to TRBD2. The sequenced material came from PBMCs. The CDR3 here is CASSPWASGSNNEQFF. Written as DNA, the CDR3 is TGCGCCAGCAGCCCCTGGGCGAGCGGGAGCAACAATGAGCAGTTCTTC.